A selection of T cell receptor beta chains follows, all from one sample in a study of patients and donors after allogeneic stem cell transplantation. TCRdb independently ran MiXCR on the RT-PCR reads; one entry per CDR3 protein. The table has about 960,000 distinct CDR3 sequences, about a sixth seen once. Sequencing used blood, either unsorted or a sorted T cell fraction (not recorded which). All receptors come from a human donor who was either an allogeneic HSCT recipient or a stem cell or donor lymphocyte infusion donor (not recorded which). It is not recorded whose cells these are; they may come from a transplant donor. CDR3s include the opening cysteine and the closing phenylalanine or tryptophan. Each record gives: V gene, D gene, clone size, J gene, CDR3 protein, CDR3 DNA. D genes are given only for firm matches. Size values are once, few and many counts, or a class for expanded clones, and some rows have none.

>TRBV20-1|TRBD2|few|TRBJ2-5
CSASLGLAGIETQYF
TGCAGTGCTAGCCTGGGACTAGCGGGAATCGAGACCCAGTACTTC
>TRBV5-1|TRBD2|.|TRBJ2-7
CASSLVTGGDYEQYF
TGCGCCAGCAGCTTGGTTACGGGGGGGGACTACGAGCAGTACTTC
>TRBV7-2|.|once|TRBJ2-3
CASSPRTPLRTQYF
TGTGCCAGCAGCCCCCGGACCCCGCTACGGACGCAGTATTTT
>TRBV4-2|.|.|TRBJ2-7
CASSQEREGEQYF
TGTGCCAGCAGCCAAGAGAGGGAAGGCGAGCAGTACTTC
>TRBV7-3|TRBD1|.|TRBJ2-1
CASRKGASNEQFF
TGTGCCAGCAGAAAGGGGGCAAGTAATGAGCAGTTCTTC
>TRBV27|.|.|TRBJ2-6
CASTRRESTLSGANVLTF
TGTGCCAGCACCCGCCGGGAGAGTACTCTCTCTGGGGCCAACGTCCTGACTTTC
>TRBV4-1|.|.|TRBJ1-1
CASSLRERDTEAFF
TGCGCCAGCAGCCTAAGAGAGAGGGACACTGAAGCTTTCTTT
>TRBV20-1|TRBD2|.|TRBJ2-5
CSAQGSGGSQETQYF
TGCAGTGCTCAAGGTAGCGGGGGGTCTCAAGAGACCCAGTACTTC
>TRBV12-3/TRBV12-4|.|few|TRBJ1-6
CASSFSGYGSPLHF
TGTGCCAGCAGTTTTTCAGGGTACGGTTCACCCCTCCACTTT
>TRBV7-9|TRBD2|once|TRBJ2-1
CASSLRREGLNNEQFF
TGTGCCAGCAGCTTAAGGCGGGAGGGCCTTAACAATGAGCAGTTCTTC
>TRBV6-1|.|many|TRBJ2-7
CASHRERVRGSYEQYF
TGTGCCAGCCACCGTGAACGCGTGCGCGGATCCTACGAGCAGTACTTC
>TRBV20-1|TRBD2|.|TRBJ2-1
CSAEAGGRNEQFF
TGCAGTGCCGAAGCGGGGGGGCGGAATGAGCAGTTCTTC
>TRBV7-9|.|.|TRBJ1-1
CASSLRPGRGTEAFF
TGTGCCAGCAGCTTGCGCCCGGGACGTGGGACTGAAGCTTTCTTT
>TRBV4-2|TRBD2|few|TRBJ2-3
CASSDSGGAGWTDTQYF
TGTGCCAGCAGCGACAGCGGGGGGGCCGGTTGGACAGATACGCAGTATTTT
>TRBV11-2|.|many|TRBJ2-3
CASSFRQASTDTQYF
TGTGCCAGCAGCTTTCGGCAAGCTAGCACAGATACGCAGTATTTT